These 15 T cell receptor beta chains were sequenced from one sample in a study of cytomegalovirus exposure and HLA in healthy donors (dated by TCRdb to between 2016 and 2019). Library prep was done by the immunoSEQ multiplex PCR assay. A mixture of 60 forward primers for TCR Vbeta segments and 13 reverse primers for TCR Jbeta segments was used in the multiplex PCR. TCRdb mirrors the immuneACCESS table, restricted to in-frame sequences. Some clones are absent from its copies; in checked studies, under half trace to an unresolved V gene, and the reason for the others is unknown. Counted in this sample were 100,000 to 150,000 clones; 80% of them appeared once. The ten largest clones add up to more than 8% of the sample. What was sequenced was PBMCs. These receptors were obtained from a female donor in good health and CMV-seropositive.

The rearrangement links TRBV18 to TRBJ2-7; TRBD1 aligns across 9 bases. CDR1 and CDR2 (germline): KGHSH, LQKENI. The V segment lost 1 base and the J segment 1 base; nucleotides outside the gene matches: 5. The CDR3 runs 16 residues. For the CDR3, the DNA is TGTGCCAGCTCACCACTATCCGGGACAGGGTCCTACGAGCAGTACTTC. Protein sequence: CASSPLSGTGSYEQYF.

This clone was found a few times. The chain combines TRBV15 with TRBJ1-2, with unresolved D. The CDR3 runs to 17 residues. Germline V gene data show CDR1 as LNHNV and CDR2 as YYDKDF (reference sequence). V was shortened by 2 bases and J by 4 bases, with 20 bases between the two germline ends. The CDR3 nucleotides read TGTGCCACCAGCAGACCTTATGGCGGGGTTCGGAGCTATGGCTACACCTTC. Its protein is CATSRPYGGVRSYGYTF. The variable domain in full, completed from reference TRBV15 and TRBJ1-2, reads DAMVIQNPRYQVTQFGKPVTLSCSQTLNHNVMYWYQQKSSQAPKLLFHYYDKDFNNEADTPDNFQSRRPNTSFCFLDIRSPGLGDTAMYLCATSRPYGGVRSYGYTFGSGTRLTVV.

This chain joins TRBV27 and TRBJ2-7, with TRBD1 matching over 8 bases. The CDR3 loop spans 13 amino acids. V lost 3 bases to trimming and J lost 6 bases; unmatched junction nucleotides: 4. From germline, CDR1 is MNHEY and CDR2 SMNVEV (reference sequence). The CDR3 coding sequence is TGTGCCAGCAGTTTTCCAGGGGGCCCCGAGCAGTACTTC. It codes for CASSFPGGPEQYF.

This chain uses TRBV6-6 with TRBJ2-7; 9 positions agree with TRBD1. Germline values: CDR1 MNHNY, CDR2 SVGAGI (reference sequence). With V trimmed by 6 bases and J by 8 bases, 11 bases remained unmatched. This CDR3 is built from 14 residues. As DNA, the CDR3 is TGTGCCAGCAGCCCCGACCTGACAGGGGGGAAGCAGTACTTC. Residues: CASSPDLTGGKQYF.

The chain has TRBV6-5 and TRBJ1-6, with 8 bases lining up with TRBD1. The germline V gene encodes CDR1 MNHEY and CDR2 SVGAGI. The J segment lost 7 bases and the V segment lost 5 bases, leaving 7 bases of the junction unmatched. The CDR3 is 15 residues long. CDR3 region: CASSPTTGVNSPLHF. In DNA, the CDR3 is TGTGCCAGCAGTCCCACGACAGGGGTCAATTCACCCCTCCACTTT.

The J gene is TRBJ2-1, the V gene TRBV30; 10 bases agree with TRBD2. Germline V lookup: CDR1 GTSNPN, CDR2 SVGIG (reference sequence). The CDR3 spans 14 residues. The junction had 9 bases not matched to a gene; V was cut back by 4 bases and J by 9 bases. This chain's CDR3 is CAWNALAGIGEQFF. In DNA form, the CDR3 reads TGTGCCTGGAACGCACTAGCGGGGATAGGTGAGCAGTTCTTC.

The chain combines TRBV11-2 with TRBJ2-2; D ambiguous. The germline V gene has CDR1 SGHAT and CDR2 FQNNGV. The CDR3 sequence is 12 residues long. Trimming cost V 5 bases and J 3 bases, with 4 bases left between them. CDR3 DNA: TGTGCCAGCAGCCCTGACACCGGGGAGCTGTTTTTT. This gives the protein CASSPDTGELFF.

V and J are TRBV4-1 and TRBJ1-5; weak D call: TRBD1 (6 bases). The length of the CDR3 is 16 residues. Germline lookup yields CDR1 MGHRA and CDR2 YSYEKL. Trimming removed 1 base from V and 5 bases from J, with 15 bases in between. The chain's CDR3 is CASSQAGGPRDQPQHF. CDR3 DNA sequence: TGCGCCAGCAGCCAAGCGGGGGGGCCTCGCGATCAGCCCCAGCATTTT.

The V gene is TRBV5-4, the J gene TRBJ2-5, with 9 bases that match TRBD2. The trim removed 2 bases at V and 5 bases at J, leaving 7 bases unmatched. The CDR3 is 15 amino acids. CDR1 and CDR2 (germline): SGHNT, YYREEE (reference sequence). CDR3 amino acids: CASSLGGGAGETQYF. Here the CDR3 DNA reads TGTGCCAGCAGCTTAGGCGGGGGGGCCGGGGAGACCCAGTACTTC.

The chain is built from TRBV27 and TRBJ1-3; possible D gene TRBD1, 6 bases. This CDR3 is 14 amino acids long. Germline assignment: CDR1 MNHEY and CDR2 SMNVEV (reference sequence). Trimming took 4 bases from V and 0 from J, leaving 7 bases between them. The CDR3 sequence: CASSSQGSGNTIYF. The CDR3, as DNA: TGTGCCAGCAGTTCACAGGGCTCTGGAAACACCATATATTTT.

The gene calls are TRBV30 and TRBJ2-5; D perhaps matches TRBD1 (6 bases). The better agreement between TRBJ2-7 and the DNA end casts doubt on the J call. This CDR3 contains 12 residues. The germline CDR1 and CDR2 sequences are GTSNPN and SVGIG (reference sequence). CDR3 region: CAWNREAHEQYF. CDR3 coding DNA: TGTGCCTGGAACAGGGAAGCCCACGAGCAGTACTTC.

The J gene is TRBJ1-1, the V gene TRBV18; TRBD1 matches at 9 bases. V lost 3 bases, J lost 5 bases, and 4 bases stayed unmatched. This CDR3 region has 14 residues. In germline, CDR1 is KGHSH, CDR2 LQKENI. CDR3 nucleotide sequence: TGTGCCAGCTCACCGGGACAGGGTTGGACTGAAGCTTTCTTT. It is translated as CASSPGQGWTEAFF.

This clone has just one count. The V call is TRBV7-2, the J call TRBJ2-7, with D perhaps TRBD1 (5 bases). The CDR3 has 13 residues. Germline V gene data show CDR1 as SGHTA and CDR2 as FQGNSA. V was pared by 5 bases and J by 1 base, with 9 bases between. The CDR3 DNA sequence: TGTGCCAGCAGCCCCCCAGGGTCCTACGAGCAGTACTTC. Protein: CASSPPGSYEQYF.

This chain joins TRBV9 and TRBJ1-1; 9 bases fit TRBD1. V was pared by 4 bases and J by 10 bases, with 8 bases of the junction left unmatched. The CDR3 totals 13 residues. Germline lookup yields CDR1 SGDLS and CDR2 YYNGEE. CDR3 loop: CASSLAPDRGAFF. DNA for the CDR3: TGTGCCAGCAGCCTGGCCCCGGACAGGGGAGCTTTCTTT.

The J gene is TRBJ1-3, the V gene TRBV7-9, with D possibly matching TRBD1 (5 bases). The CDR3 loop spans 16 amino acids. The germline CDR1 and CDR2 sequences are SEHNR and FQNEAQ (reference sequence). V lost 4 bases, J lost 4 bases, and 17 bases lay in between. The CDR3 protein is CASSSNVRVGGNTIYF. The CDR3 DNA reads as TGTGCCAGCAGCTCTAATGTCAGGGTTGGCGGAAACACCATATATTTT. The full variable domain, its missing parts supplied by reference TRBV7-9 and TRBJ1-3, is DTGVSQNPRHKITKRGQNVTFRCDPISEHNRLYWYRQTLGQGPEFLTYFQNEAQLEKSRLLSDRFSAERPKGSFSTLEIQRTEQGDSAMYLCASSSNVRVGGNTIYFGEGSWLTVV.